This T cell receptor beta chain was recovered during a study of control samples from healthy donors and cancer patients. The CDR3 loop spans 14 amino acids. V dropped 8 bases and J dropped 2 bases, with 16 bases sitting between them. Germline V gives CDR1 MNHEY, CDR2 SMNVEV (reference sequence). TCRdb keeps only in-frame clones here, not all; method: immunoSEQ multiplex PCR. The sample records 100,000 to 150,000 clones, about 90% being singletons. This sequence joins TRBV27 and TRBJ2-7; weak D call: TRBD2 (6 bases). The sequencing sample was made of blood. The source of this sequence is a man aged 18 to 29 in good health. As DNA, the CDR3 is TGTGCCAGCTCCACGGGAGCGCCCACCTACGAGCAGTACTTC. It specifies CASSTGAPTYEQYF.